The T cell receptor (beta chain) under discussion was sequenced for a study of early stage breast cancer tumors. Data came from immunoSEQ multiplex PCR; TCRdb stores just in-frame clones and leaves some out. The repertoire consists of around 28,000 clones, with 80% occurring once and the leading ten covering approximately 12%. The CDR3 is 15 amino acids. The ends lost 0 bases at V and 4 bases at J; junction bases unmatched: 3. Germline V lookup: CDR1 SGHRS, CDR2 YFSETQ. This TCR was sampled from a person between 55 and 69 years old with breast cancer. The sequencing input was blood. The gene calls are TRBV5-1 and TRBJ2-1; 8 bases are shared with TRBD1. CDR3 sequence reads: CASSLGGTGYNEQFF. Written as DNA, the CDR3 is TGCGCCAGCAGCTTGGGTGGGACAGGATACAATGAGCAGTTCTTC.